The source of this T cell receptor (beta chain) is a study of blood T cells in healthy people across ages. Germline V gene sequence: CDR1 SGDLS, CDR2 YYNGEE. CDR3 length: 15 residues. The V segment lost 3 bases and the J segment 8 bases; nucleotides outside the gene matches: 8. With a J-beta primer mix and a sample-barcoded 5' primer, a second PCR ran about 7 to 12 cycles. TCRdb fed the 5' RACE reads into MiXCR, producing one record per CDR3 protein. The repertoire holds about 760,000 distinct CDR3 sequences, with 20% to 25% as singletons. This clonotype was seen more than once but under ten times. This sample also appeared in a second study, on T cells of mothers and their children.

V usage is TRBV9 and J usage is TRBJ1-4; 9 bases align to TRBD1. The material sequenced was blood. The clonotype was recovered from a boy younger than 18 in good health. In DNA form, the CDR3 reads TGTGCCAGCAGCGCTGGGACAGGGTTTGAAGAAAAACTGTTTTTT. This gives the protein CASSAGTGFEEKLFF.